This T cell receptor beta chain comes out of a study of shared clonotypes between healthy human individuals. Turning to the study itself: Three plates each covered CD4 naive and memory; CD8 naive two, CD8 memory one.

The CDR3 runs 13 residues. Per germline, CDR1 MNHEY and CDR2 SMNVEV (reference sequence). Trimming left V 5 bases short and J 5 bases short, with 12 bases between. For this clone: What it binds is not known.

CD45RO-negative CD8 cells positively selected for CCR7 made up the naive population, which excluded terminally differentiated effector memory CD45RA+ cells. TCRdb keeps only in-frame clones here, not all; method: immunoSEQ multiplex PCR. The table records under 850,000 clones, 80% to 95% of them present only once. Findings of the study overall: A reduction in generation probabilities was seen for non-shared clonotypes relative to those shared by all four donors. In having few donors, the study represented limited genetic and exposure-history diversity.

The sequenced sample was naive CD8+ T cells sorted from blood. J is TRBJ1-2 and V is TRBV27, with D hard to call. The receptor was isolated from a young man in good health. CDR3 protein: CASSTTAAYGYTF. The DNA for the CDR3 is TGTGCCAGCAGTACCACGGCGGCGTATGGCTACACCTTC.